The sequence of this TCR beta chain was determined in a study of blood T cell repertoires in COVID-19. The overall study: Samples taken during acute and convalescent COVID-19 were collected in the United States, Italy and Spain. Sources were T cells, B-cell-depleted T cells, or PBMCs; the material itself was cDNA or gDNA.

Seattle's cohort entered during active infection and was followed longitudinally. Germline CDR1 and CDR2: SGHTA and FQGTGA. Trimming stripped 5 bases from V and 2 bases from J, with 16 bases between. The length of the CDR3 is 15 residues. Profiling relied on immunoSEQ multiplex PCR, and the TCRdb table lists in-frame clones only, not all of them. Of 400,000 to 450,000 clones in the sample, approximately 89% are singletons; the top ten hold 10% to 15%. Material: peripheral blood. The genes are TRBV7-3 and TRBJ2-7; D perhaps matches TRBD1 (5 bases). The TCR comes from a woman aged 45-59 years with COVID-19, enrolled during active disease. The CDR3 coding sequence is TGTGCCAGCAGCCCCCACGATGACAGCCCCTACGAGCAGTACTTC. This translates into CASSPHDDSPYEQYF.